These 9 T cell receptor beta chains came from one sample sequenced in a study of metastatic and nonmetastatic thyroid tumors. No treatment had been given to any patient before thyroid surgery. Through MiXCR, TCRdb re-clonotyped the PCR reads. The data contain some 14,000 clones, approximately 35% of them singletons. Sample: tumor tissue. Source of these receptors: a male donor with papillary thyroid cancer or a benign thyroid nodule (not recorded which). Some clones in this sample may be carry-over from other donors' samples.

Sample share makes this clone medium-sized (0.01 to 0.1%). The V and J genes are TRBV6-2 or TRBV6-3 and TRBJ2-7; D is unclear. Trimming removed 6 bases from V and 2 bases from J, with 8 bases in between. CDR1 is MNHEY, CDR2 SVGEGT, per germline. This CDR3 is built from 12 residues. CDR3 sequence reads: CASRESTYEQYF. CDR3 nucleotide sequence: TGTGCCAGCAGGGAGTCAACCTACGAGCAGTACTTC.

This clone was observed a few times. This sequence joins TRBV7-9 and TRBJ2-1, with D hard to call. Germline loops: CDR1 SEHNR, CDR2 FQNEAQ (reference sequence). V was pared by 5 bases and J by 9 bases, with 11 bases between. CDR3 length equals 12 residues. The CDR3 nucleotides are TGTGCCAGCAGCCCTCTGGTGCGTGAGCAGTTCTTC. Translation: CASSPLVREQFF.

Ten or more counts support this clone. The chain has TRBV9 and TRBJ2-3, with D hard to call. CDR3 length: 12 amino acids. Trimming removed 3 bases from V and 5 bases from J, with 7 bases in between. The germline gives CDR1 SGDLS, CDR2 YYNGEE. CDR3 amino acids: CASSARLDTQYF. The CDR3 nucleotides are TGTGCCAGCAGCGCCCGCTTAGATACGCAGTATTTT.

On this clone: An end of the junction differs from the germline gene, which may be a read error. The rearrangement uses TRBV2 and TRBJ2-1, with 9 bases matching TRBD2. The germline gives CDR1 SNHLY, CDR2 FYNNEI. The CDR3 is made up of 14 amino acids. CDR3 DNA sequence: TGTGCCAGCAGCGATAGCGGGGGCAGAAATGCGCAGTTCTTC. This gives the protein CASSDSGGRNAQFF.

Points on this clone: Just one base apart from a much larger clone, this may be a read error. The chain couples TRBV9 to TRBJ2-5; 7 bases are a match to TRBD2. The CDR3 is made up of 16 amino acids. From germline, CDR1 is SGDLS and CDR2 YYNGEE. The CDR3 sequence is CASSARSGVRQETEYF. CDR3 nucleotides: TGTGCCAGCAGCGCTCGAAGCGGGGTAAGACAAGAGACCGAGTACTTC.

CDR3 protein: CASSLTRQTSNYGYTF. Here the CDR3 DNA reads TGTGCCAGCAGCTTAACTCGACAGACGAGTAACTATGGCTACACCTTC. The chain has TRBV11-2 and TRBJ1-2; maybe TRBD1 (5 bases). The germline V gene has CDR1 SGHAT and CDR2 FQNNGV. The CDR3 is made up of 16 amino acids. V shed 2 bases and J shed 1 base, with 14 bases lying between them.

The chain recombines TRBV16 with TRBJ2-7; D not certain. The CDR3 runs 14 residues. V was cut by 2 bases and J by 1 base, with 9 bases left in between. In germline, CDR1 is KGHSY, CDR2 FQNENV. The CDR3 is CASSQAGSSYEQYF. CDR3 nucleotides: TGTGCCAGCAGCCAAGCAGGTTCTTCCTACGAGCAGTACTTC.

This clone was seen a few times. This sequence joins TRBV28 and TRBJ2-7, with 9 bases matching TRBD1. Germline V CDR1 and CDR2: MDHEN, SYDVKM. CDR3 length: 14 amino acids. V shed 3 bases and J 6 bases; nucleotides not matched to a gene: 6. The CDR3 is CASSFGQGRAEQYF. CDR3 DNA sequence: TGTGCCAGCAGTTTCGGACAGGGGAGGGCCGAGCAGTACTTC.

By its share, this clone is medium-sized (0.01 to 0.1%). This sequence joins TRBV5-4 and TRBJ2-7, with D hard to call. CDR3 length: 15 amino acids. The V gene lost 6 bases and the J gene lost 2 bases, with 18 bases spanning the gap. CDR1 is SGHNT, CDR2 YYREEE, per germline (reference sequence). CDR3 residues: CASTGYGNPTYEQYF. In DNA form, the CDR3 reads TGTGCCAGCACTGGGTACGGTAACCCAACCTACGAGCAGTACTTC.